These 13 T cell receptor beta chains were sequenced from one sample in a study of tumor-infiltrating lymphocytes in primary liver carcinoma. For each extraction, RNA and DNA were obtained together from about 21-30 mg of unsorted bulk tissue. Researchers generated TCR beta cDNA from approximately 450 ng of total RNA, relying on a constant-region primer. For TCR beta, libraries were produced by three nested multiplex PCR rounds using slightly modified ARM-PCR. TRBV1-TRBV30 forward primers and a C-beta reverse primer were used in the first two PCR rounds, which each ran for 9 to 10 cycles. TCRdb reanalysed the multiplex PCR reads using MiXCR and keeps one entry per CDR3 protein. The sample has about 70,000 distinct CDR3 sequences, 60% to 75% seen once; the top ten hold around a quarter. Sequenced: liver tumor tissue from sampling region 4. Noted subset: tumor region T4, right-lateral pole. The receptors come from a man aged 35-49 years with primary liver carcinoma and hepatitis B virus infection.

This clonotype has a handful of counts. J is TRBJ2-1 and V is TRBV28, with D possibly TRBD2 on 6 matching bases. In germline, CDR1 is MDHEN, CDR2 SYDVKM. This CDR3 comprises 14 residues. Trimming removed 3 bases from V and 8 bases from J, with 14 bases in between. CDR3 nucleotide sequence: TGTGCCAGCAGTTTCCCCGCTGGAGGGGATGAGCAGTTCTTC. Encoded protein: CASSFPAGGDEQFF.

This clonotype was seen more than once but under ten times. A much larger clone sits a single nucleotide away, making a read error possible. The chain combines TRBV12-3 or TRBV12-4 with TRBJ1-5; weak D call: TRBD1 (5 bases). The CDR3 consists of 18 residues. CDR3 bases: TGTGCCAGCAGTTTACTAGGGGCTGGGGTATCAAGCAATCAGCCCAAGCATTTT. This encodes CASSLLGAGVSSNQPKHF.

The sample holds a few counts of this clonotype. This rearrangement joins TRBV18 to TRBJ1-2, with D unclear. The CDR3 loop spans 13 amino acids. V was pared by 3 bases and J by 8 bases, with 13 bases between. Per the germline V gene, CDR1 is KGHSH and CDR2 is LQKENI. The CDR3 DNA reads as TGTGCCAGCTCACCGGACGTCAGTACAGGCTACACCTTC. Translation gives CASSPDVSTGYTF.

The chain combines TRBV11-2 with TRBJ2-5, with D perhaps matching TRBD2 (6 bases). V lost 5 bases and J lost 0, with 16 bases in between. This CDR3 has 16 amino acids. CDR1 and CDR2 from the germline V gene are SGHAT and FQNNGV. This CDR3 is CASSERDSAHQETQYF. The CDR3 DNA reads TGTGCCAGCAGCGAACGGGACTCGGCCCACCAAGAGACCCAGTACTTC. The full variable domain, in which reference TRBV11-2 and TRBJ2-5 provide the parts outside the CDR3, is EAGVAQSPRYKIIEKRQSVAFWCNPISGHATLYWYQQILGQGPKLLIQFQNNGVVDDSQLPKDRFSAERLKGVDSTLKIQPAKLEDSAVYLCASSERDSAHQETQYFGPGTRLLVL.

A remark on this clonotype: The CDR3 end shows no conserved phenylalanine or tryptophan, and so a read error is likely. V and J are TRBV6-1 and TRBJ2-7, with D perhaps TRBD1 (5 bases). CDR3 length: 11 residues. In germline, CDR1 is MNHNS, CDR2 SASEGT. The CDR3 bases are TGTGTCAGCAGTCAGGGTTACGAGCAGTACCTC. Amino acids: CVSSQGYEQYL.

The chain has TRBV10-3 and TRBJ2-3; 15 bases are a match to TRBD2. The V gene's germline CDR1 is ENHRY and CDR2 SYGVKD. The CDR3 spans 21 residues. With 6 bases clipped from V and 7 bases from J, the junction kept 23 bases outside the gene matches. CDR3 residues: CAIRASTGLAGGVMHGNTQYF. The CDR3 bases are TGTGCCATCAGAGCGTCCACCGGACTAGCGGGGGGGGTTATGCATGGAAATACGCAGTATTTT.

With regard to this clonotype: Its ends do not fully match the called genes, so a read error is possible. The CDR3 DNA sequence: TGCAGCGTTGAAGAAGGGACTGGAGATATGCAGTATTTT. It encodes CSVEEGTGDMQYF. The V and J genes are TRBV29-1 and TRBJ2-3; D is perhaps TRBD2 (6 bases). Germline V gives CDR1 SQVTM, CDR2 ANQGSEA. The CDR3 totals 13 residues.

This clonotype was seen at least ten times. The rearrangement uses TRBV28 and TRBJ2-4; perhaps D is TRBD1 or TRBD2 (5 bases each). The CDR3 totals 15 residues. Germline V gene sequence: CDR1 MDHEN, CDR2 SYDVKM. V was cut by 4 bases and J by 8 bases, with 18 bases left in between. The CDR3 nucleotides read TGTGCCAGCAGTTCCCCTGCAGGGAGAAATGACATTCAGTACTTC. This translates into CASSSPAGRNDIQYF.

Only a few counts were recorded for this clonotype. A much larger clone lies a single base off, so this may be a read error. The chain combines TRBV10-2 with TRBJ2-2, with D maybe TRBD2 (5 bases). Looked up from germline, CDR1 is WSHSY and CDR2 is SAAADI. The CDR3 loop spans 14 amino acids. The CDR3: CASSEMGNTGELLF. CDR3 nucleotide sequence: TGCGCCAGCAGTGAGATGGGAAACACCGGGGAGCTGTTGTTT.

Turning to this clonotype: Its ends do not fully match the called genes, so a read error is possible. J is TRBJ2-5 and V is TRBV11-1, with D tentatively TRBD2 (5 bases). This CDR3 has 14 residues. The germline CDR1 and CDR2 sequences are SGHAT and FQDESV (reference sequence). CDR3: CASSAGAPQGTQYF. The CDR3 DNA reads TGTGCGAGCAGCGCGGGCGCACCTCAAGGGACCCAGTACTTC.

Notes on this clonotype: At one of its ends the junction is not consistent with the germline gene, which may arise from a read error. The chain carries TRBV19 and TRBJ1-1; 7 bases line up with TRBD1. Germline V gene lookup returns CDR1 LNHDA and CDR2 SQIVND (reference sequence). This CDR3 is 13 amino acids long. For the CDR3, the DNA is TGTGCCAGTAGTAGCGGGACAGCCTTGGGGGCTTTCTTC. Protein: CASSSGTALGAFF.

This clonotype appeared many times. The rearrangement joins TRBV5-4 to TRBJ2-2, with D perhaps TRBD2 (7 bases). CDR3 length: 15 residues. V was clipped by 2 bases and J by 5 bases, with 13 bases between them. Germline V gene sequence: CDR1 SGHNT, CDR2 YYREEE (reference sequence). The CDR3 loop reads CASSFAGAGTGELFF. The CDR3 DNA reads TGTGCCAGCAGCTTCGCGGGGGCGGGAACCGGGGAGCTGTTTTTT.

The chain has TRBV11-2 and TRBJ2-5; TRBD2 is a possible D gene (6 bases). CDR1 and CDR2 from the germline V gene are SGHAT and FQNNGV. The CDR3 runs to 16 residues. The V end lost 5 bases, the J end lost 5 bases, and 21 bases lay between the germline ends. This chain's CDR3 is CASSPGSSGPVETQYF. The CDR3 DNA follows: TGTGCCAGCAGCCCAGGGAGTAGCGGCCCGGTGGAGACCCAGTACTTC.